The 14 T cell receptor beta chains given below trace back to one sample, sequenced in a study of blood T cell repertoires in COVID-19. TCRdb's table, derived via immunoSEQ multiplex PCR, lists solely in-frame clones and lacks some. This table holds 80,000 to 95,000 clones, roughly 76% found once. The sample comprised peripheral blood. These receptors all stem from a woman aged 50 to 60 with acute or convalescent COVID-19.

In nucleotides, the CDR3 is TGTGCCAGCAGTTACAAGGGCAGGGACTACGAGCAGTACTTC. Amino acid sequence: CASSYKGRDYEQYF. The genes are TRBV6-6 and TRBJ2-7, with D possibly TRBD1 on 5 matching bases. This CDR3 has 14 amino acids. Looked up from germline, CDR1 is MNHNY and CDR2 is SVGAGI (reference sequence). V lost 2 bases and J lost 3, with 11 bases in between.

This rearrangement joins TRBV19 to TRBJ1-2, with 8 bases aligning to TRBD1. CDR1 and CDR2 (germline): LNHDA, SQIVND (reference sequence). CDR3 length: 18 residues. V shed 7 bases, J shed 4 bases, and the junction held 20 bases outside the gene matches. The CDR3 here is CASTILWESGGLSYGYTF. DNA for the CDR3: TGTGCCAGTACCATTTTATGGGAGTCAGGGGGCCTTAGCTATGGCTACACCTTC.

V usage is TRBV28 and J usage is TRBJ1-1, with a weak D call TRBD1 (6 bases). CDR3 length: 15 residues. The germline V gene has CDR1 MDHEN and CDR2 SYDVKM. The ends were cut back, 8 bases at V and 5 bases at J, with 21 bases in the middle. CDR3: CASHPGGLIGTEAFF. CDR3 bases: TGTGCCAGCCACCCCGGGGGGCTGATTGGGACTGAAGCTTTCTTT.

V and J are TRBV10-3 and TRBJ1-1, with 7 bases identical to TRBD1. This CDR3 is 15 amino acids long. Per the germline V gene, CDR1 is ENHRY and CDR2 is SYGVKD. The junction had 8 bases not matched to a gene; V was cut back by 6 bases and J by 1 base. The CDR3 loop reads CAIRETGNGNTEAFF. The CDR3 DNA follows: TGTGCCATCAGGGAGACAGGGAACGGGAACACTGAAGCTTTCTTT.

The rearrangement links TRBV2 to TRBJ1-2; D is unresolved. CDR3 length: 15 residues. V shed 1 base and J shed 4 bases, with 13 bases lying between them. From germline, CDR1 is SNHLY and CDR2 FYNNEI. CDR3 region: CASSEEVTWSYGYTF. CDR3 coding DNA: TGTGCCAGCAGTGAAGAGGTCACGTGGAGCTATGGCTACACCTTC.

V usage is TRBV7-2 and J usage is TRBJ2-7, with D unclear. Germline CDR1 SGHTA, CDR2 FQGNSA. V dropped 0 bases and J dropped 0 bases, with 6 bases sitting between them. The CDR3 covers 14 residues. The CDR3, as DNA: TGTGCCAGCAGCTTAGCCCATAGCTCCTACGAGCAGTACTTC. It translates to CASSLAHSSYEQYF.

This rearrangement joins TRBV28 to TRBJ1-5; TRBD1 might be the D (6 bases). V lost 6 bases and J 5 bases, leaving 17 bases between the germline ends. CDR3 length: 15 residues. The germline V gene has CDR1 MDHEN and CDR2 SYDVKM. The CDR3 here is CASRSPQGNHQPQHF. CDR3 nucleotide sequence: TGTGCCAGCAGGTCCCCACAGGGAAATCATCAGCCCCAGCATTTT.

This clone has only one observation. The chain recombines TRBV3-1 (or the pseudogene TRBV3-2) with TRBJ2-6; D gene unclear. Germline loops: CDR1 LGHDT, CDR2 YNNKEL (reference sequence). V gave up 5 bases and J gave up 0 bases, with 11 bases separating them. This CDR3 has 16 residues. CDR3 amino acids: CASSTWATSGANVLTF. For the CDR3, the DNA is TGTGCCAGCAGCACTTGGGCCACCTCTGGGGCCAACGTCCTGACTTTC.

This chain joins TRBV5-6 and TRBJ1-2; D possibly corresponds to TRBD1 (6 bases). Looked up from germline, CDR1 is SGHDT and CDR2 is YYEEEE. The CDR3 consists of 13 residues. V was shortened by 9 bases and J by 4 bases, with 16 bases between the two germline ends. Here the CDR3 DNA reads TGTGCCACCGGGGGGCGGGACGGCTATGGCTACACCTTC. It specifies CATGGRDGYGYTF.

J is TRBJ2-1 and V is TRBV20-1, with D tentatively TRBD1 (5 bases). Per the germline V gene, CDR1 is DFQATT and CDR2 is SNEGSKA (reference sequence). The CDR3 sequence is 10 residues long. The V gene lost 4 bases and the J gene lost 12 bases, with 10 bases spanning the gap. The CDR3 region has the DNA TGCAGTGCTACCGGTAGGGGGCAGTTCTTC. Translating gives CSATGRGQFF.

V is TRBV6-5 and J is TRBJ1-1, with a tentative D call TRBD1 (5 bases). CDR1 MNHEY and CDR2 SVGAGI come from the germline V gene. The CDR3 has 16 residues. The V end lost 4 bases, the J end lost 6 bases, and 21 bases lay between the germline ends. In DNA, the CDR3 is TGTGCCAGCAGTTCCCGGGGGGGGAAGGTGGCCTCTGAAGCTTTCTTT. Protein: CASSSRGGKVASEAFF.

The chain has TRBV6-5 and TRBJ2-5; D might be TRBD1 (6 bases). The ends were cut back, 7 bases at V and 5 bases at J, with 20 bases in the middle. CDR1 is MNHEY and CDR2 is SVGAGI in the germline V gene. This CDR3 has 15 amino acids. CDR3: CASTDRDTPAETQYF. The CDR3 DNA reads TGTGCCAGCACCGATCGGGACACCCCGGCGGAGACCCAGTACTTC.

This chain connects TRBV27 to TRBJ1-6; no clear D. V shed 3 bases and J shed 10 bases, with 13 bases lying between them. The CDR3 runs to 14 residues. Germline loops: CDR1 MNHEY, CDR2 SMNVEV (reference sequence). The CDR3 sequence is CASSFGPGGSPLHF. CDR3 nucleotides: TGTGCCAGCAGTTTCGGCCCCGGAGGGTCACCCCTCCACTTT.

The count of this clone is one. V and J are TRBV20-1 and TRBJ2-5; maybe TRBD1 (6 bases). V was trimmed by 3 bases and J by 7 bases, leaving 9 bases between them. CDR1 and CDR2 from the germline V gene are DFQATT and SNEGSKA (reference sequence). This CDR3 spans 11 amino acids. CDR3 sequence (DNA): TGCAGTGCTAGCAGGGGCGGGACCCAGTACTTC. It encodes CSASRGGTQYF.